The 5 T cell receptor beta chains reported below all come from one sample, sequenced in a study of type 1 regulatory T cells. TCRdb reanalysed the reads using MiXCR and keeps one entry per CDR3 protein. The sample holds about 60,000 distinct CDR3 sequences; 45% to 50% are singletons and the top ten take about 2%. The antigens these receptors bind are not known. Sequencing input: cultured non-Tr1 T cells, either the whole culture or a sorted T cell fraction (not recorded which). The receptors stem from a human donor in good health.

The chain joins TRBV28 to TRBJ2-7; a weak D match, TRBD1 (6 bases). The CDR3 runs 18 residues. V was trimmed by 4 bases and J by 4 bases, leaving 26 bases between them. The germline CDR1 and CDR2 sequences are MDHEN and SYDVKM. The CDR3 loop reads CASSSLGVPGQVLYEQYF. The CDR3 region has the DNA TGTGCCAGCAGTTCACTGGGTGTACCGGGACAAGTCCTATACGAGCAGTACTTC.

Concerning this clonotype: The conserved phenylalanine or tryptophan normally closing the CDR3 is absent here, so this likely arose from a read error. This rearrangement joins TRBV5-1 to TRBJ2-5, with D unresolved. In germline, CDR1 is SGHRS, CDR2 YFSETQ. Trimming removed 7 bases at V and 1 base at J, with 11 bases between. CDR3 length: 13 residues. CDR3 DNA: TGCGCCAGCTGCAGAGGCGGCCAAGAGACCCAGTACCTC. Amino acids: CASCRGGQETQYL.

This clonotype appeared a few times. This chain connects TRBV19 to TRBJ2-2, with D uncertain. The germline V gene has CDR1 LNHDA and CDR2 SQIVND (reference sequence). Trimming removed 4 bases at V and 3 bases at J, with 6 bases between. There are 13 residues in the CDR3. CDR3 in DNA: TGTGCCAGTAGTAAGCAGGACACCGGGGAGCTGTTTTTT. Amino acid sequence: CASSKQDTGELFF.

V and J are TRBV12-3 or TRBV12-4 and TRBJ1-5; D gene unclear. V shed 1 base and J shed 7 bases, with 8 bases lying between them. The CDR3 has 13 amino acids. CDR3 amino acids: CASSLGIDQPQHF. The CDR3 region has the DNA TGTGCCAGCAGTTTAGGTATCGACCAGCCCCAGCATTTT.

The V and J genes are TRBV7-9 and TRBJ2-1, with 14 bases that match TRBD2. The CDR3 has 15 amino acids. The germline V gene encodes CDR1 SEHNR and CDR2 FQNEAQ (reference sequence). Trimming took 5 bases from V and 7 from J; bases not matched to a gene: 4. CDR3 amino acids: CASSTRLAGGNEQFF. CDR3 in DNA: TGTGCCAGCAGCACAAGACTAGCGGGGGGGAATGAGCAGTTCTTC.